This entry is about one T cell receptor (beta chain). The data were taken from a study of blood T cell repertoires in COVID-19. Study as a whole: Sources were T cells, B-cell-depleted T cells, or PBMCs; the material itself was cDNA or gDNA.

Sequencing used immunoSEQ multiplex PCR; TCRdb keeps in-frame clones, though not all of them. The data show around 300,000 clones, roughly nine tenths seen once. Trimming removed 7 bases from V and 6 bases from J; junction bases left unmatched: 9. The CDR3 has 14 amino acids. CDR1 and CDR2 from the germline V gene are LNHDA and SQIVND (reference sequence). Enrollees, roughly 18 to 89 years old, lived in some 24 US areas. Donors were grouped by their self-reported clinical history. The receptor was derived from a woman under 30 who had recovered from COVID-19. This chain links TRBV19 with TRBJ1-5, with TRBD1 matching 7 bases. Sequenced input: PBMCs or T cells enriched from blood (not recorded which). CDR3 amino acids: CASTGRGSVQPQHF. DNA for the CDR3: TGTGCCAGTACGGGCAGGGGGTCGGTTCAGCCCCAGCATTTT.